The entry below gives a single TCR beta chain sequence along with its context. TCRdb's copy holds only in-frame clones and misses some; the assay was immunoSEQ multiplex PCR. The sample consists of some 94,000 clones, 70% to 90% of them appearing once. This sample stems from a study of blood T cell repertoires in COVID-19. CDR1 and CDR2 from the germline V gene are LGHNA and YNFKEQ. The CDR3 is 14 amino acids. V was cut by 1 base and J by 6 bases, with 12 bases left in between. The gene calls are TRBV4-2 and TRBJ2-5, with unresolved D. The sequenced material came from peripheral blood. The receptor was derived from a woman aged 60 to 75 with COVID-19, enrolled during active disease. The CDR3 DNA reads TGTGCCAGCAGCCAAGTTCAACAGCAGCAGACCCAGTACTTC. Its protein product is CASSQVQQQQTQYF.